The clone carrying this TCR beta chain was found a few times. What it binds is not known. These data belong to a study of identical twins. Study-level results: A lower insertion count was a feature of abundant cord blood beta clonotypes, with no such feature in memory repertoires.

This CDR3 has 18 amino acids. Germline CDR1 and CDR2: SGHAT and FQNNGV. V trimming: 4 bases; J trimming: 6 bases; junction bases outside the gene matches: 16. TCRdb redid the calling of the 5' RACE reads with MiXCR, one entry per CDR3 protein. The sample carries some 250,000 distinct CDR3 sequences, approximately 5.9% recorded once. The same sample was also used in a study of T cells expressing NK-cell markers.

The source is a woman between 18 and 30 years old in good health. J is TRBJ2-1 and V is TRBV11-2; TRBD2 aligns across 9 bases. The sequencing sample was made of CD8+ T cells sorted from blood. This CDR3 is CASSSWPSGEPLGNEQFF. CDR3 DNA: TGTGCCAGCAGCTCTTGGCCTAGCGGGGAACCGTTGGGCAATGAGCAGTTCTTC.